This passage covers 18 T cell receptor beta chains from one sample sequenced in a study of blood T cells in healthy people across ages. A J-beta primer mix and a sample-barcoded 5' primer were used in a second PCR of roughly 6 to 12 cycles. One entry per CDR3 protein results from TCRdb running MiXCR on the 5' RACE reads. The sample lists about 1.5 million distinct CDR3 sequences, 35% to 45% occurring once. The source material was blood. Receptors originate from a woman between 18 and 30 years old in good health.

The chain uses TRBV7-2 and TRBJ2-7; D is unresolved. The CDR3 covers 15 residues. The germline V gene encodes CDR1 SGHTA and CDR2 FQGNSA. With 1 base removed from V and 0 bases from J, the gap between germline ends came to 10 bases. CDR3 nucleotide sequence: TGTGCCAGCAGCTTAGATCCAGAATCCTCCTACGAGCAGTACTTC. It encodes CASSLDPESSYEQYF.

CDR3 coding DNA: TGTGCCAGCAGATCCCCGGGACTAGCAAAAAATGAGCAGTTCTTC. As protein: CASRSPGLAKNEQFF. The V call is TRBV6-2 or TRBV6-3, the J call TRBJ2-1, with 9 bases lining up with TRBD2. The germline V gene has CDR1 MNHEY and CDR2 SVGEGT. The CDR3 runs to 15 residues. V gave up 6 bases and J gave up 7 bases; unmatched junction bases: 10.

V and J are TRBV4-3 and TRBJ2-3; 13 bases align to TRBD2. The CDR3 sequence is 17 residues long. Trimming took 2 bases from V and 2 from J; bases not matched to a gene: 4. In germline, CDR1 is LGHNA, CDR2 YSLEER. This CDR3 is CASSQRLAGGHTDTQYF. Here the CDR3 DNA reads TGCGCCAGCAGCCAAAGACTAGCGGGGGGACACACAGATACGCAGTATTTT.

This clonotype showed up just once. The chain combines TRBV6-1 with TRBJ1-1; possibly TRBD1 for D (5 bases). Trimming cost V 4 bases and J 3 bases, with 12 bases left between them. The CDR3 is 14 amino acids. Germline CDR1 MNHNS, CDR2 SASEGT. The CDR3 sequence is CASSGIQGYTEAFF. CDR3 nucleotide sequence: TGTGCCAGCAGTGGAATTCAGGGATACACTGAAGCTTTCTTT.

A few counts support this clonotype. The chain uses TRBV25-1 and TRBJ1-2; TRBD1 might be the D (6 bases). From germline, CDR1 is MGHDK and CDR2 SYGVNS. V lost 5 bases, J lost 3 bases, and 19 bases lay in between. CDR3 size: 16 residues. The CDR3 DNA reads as TGTGCCAGCAGTCCCGGGGGACACCTCTTCTACTATGGCTACACCTTC. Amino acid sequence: CASSPGGHLFYYGYTF.

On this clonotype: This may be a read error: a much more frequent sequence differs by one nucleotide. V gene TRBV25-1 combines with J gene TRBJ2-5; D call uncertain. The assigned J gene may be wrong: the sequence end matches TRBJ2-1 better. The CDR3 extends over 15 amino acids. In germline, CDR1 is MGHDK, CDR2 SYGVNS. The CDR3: CASSEYAVGQETQFF. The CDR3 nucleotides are TGTGCCAGCAGTGAATACGCAGTAGGCCAAGAGACCCAGTTCTTC.

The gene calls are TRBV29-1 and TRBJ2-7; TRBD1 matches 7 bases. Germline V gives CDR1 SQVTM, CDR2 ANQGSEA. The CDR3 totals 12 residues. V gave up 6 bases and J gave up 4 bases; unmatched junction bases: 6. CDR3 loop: CSVTGKGYEQYF. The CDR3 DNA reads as TGCAGCGTGACAGGGAAAGGGTACGAGCAGTACTTC.

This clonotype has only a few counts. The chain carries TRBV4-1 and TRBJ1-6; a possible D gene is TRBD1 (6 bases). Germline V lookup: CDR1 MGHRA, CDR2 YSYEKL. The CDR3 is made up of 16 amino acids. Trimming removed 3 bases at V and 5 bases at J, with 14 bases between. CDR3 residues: CASSQNPGHNNSPLHF. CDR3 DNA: TGCGCCAGCAGCCAGAATCCGGGACATAATAATTCACCCCTCCACTTT.

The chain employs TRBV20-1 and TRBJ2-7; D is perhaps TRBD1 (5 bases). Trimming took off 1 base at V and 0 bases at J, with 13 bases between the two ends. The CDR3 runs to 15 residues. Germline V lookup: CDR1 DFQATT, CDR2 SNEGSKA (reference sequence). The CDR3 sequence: CSARGVRQFSYEQYF. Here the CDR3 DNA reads TGCAGTGCTAGAGGTGTGAGACAGTTCTCCTACGAGCAGTACTTC.

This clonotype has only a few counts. The DNA of the CDR3 is TGCGCCAGCAGCCAAGGGGGCACGGGTTTTGGCAATGAGCAGTTCTTC. Its protein product is CASSQGGTGFGNEQFF. The V and J genes are TRBV4-1 and TRBJ2-1, with a weak D call TRBD1 (5 bases). The ends were cut back, 1 base at V and 6 bases at J, with 16 bases in the middle. CDR1 and CDR2 (germline): MGHRA, YSYEKL. The CDR3 consists of 16 residues.

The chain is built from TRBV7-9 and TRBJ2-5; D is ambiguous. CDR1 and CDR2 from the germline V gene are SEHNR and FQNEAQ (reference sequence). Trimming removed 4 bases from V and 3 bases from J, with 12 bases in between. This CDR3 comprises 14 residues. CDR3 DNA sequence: TGTGCCAGCAGCTCCCCCAGGAAAGAAGAGACCCAGTACTTC. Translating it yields CASSSPRKEETQYF.

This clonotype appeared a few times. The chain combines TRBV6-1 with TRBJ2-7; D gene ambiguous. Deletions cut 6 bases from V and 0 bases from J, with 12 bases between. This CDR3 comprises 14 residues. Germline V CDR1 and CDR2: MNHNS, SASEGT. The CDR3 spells CASSWGSSSYEQYF. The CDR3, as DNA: TGTGCCAGCAGCTGGGGTAGTAGCTCCTACGAGCAGTACTTC.

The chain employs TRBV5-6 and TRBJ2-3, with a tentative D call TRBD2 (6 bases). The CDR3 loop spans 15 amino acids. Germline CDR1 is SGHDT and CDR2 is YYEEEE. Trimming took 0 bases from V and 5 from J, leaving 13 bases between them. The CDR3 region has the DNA TGTGCCAGCAGCTTGGTCGGAGGGGTTGTAGATACGCAGTATTTT. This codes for CASSLVGGVVDTQYF.

DNA of the CDR3: TGCGCCAGCAGCTTGGCTACCGGGACATCTAACAATGAGCAGTTCTTC. Residues: CASSLATGTSNNEQFF. The chain recombines TRBV5-1 with TRBJ2-1; tentatively, D is TRBD1 (6 bases). CDR3 length equals 16 residues. V shed 0 bases and J shed 5 bases, with 15 bases lying between them. CDR1 and CDR2 from the germline V gene are SGHRS and YFSETQ.

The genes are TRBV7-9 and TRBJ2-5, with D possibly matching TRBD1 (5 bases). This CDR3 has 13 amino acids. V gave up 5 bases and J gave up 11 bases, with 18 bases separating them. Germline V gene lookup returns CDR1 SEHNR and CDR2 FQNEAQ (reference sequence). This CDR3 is CASSIRQYNEQYF. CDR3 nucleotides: TGTGCCAGCAGCATCCGACAGTACAATGAGCAGTACTTC.

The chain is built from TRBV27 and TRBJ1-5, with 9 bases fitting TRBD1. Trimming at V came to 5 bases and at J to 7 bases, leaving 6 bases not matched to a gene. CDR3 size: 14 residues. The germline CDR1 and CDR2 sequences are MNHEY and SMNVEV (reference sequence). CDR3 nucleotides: TGTGCCAGCAGTCCCACAGGGGGCTGGCAGCCCCAGCATTTT. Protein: CASSPTGGWQPQHF.

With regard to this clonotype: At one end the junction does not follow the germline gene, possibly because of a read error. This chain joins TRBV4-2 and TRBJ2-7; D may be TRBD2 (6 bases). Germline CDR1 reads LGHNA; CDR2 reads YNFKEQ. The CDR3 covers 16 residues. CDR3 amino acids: CTSSQDPGVSSYEQYF. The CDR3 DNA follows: TGTACCAGCAGCCAAGATCCGGGGGTTAGCTCCTACGAGCAGTACTTC.

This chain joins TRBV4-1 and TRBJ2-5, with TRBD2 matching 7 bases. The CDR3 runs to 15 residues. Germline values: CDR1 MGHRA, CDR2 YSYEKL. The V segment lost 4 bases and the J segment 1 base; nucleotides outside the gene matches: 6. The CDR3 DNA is TGCGCCAGCAGCCTACTCGGGACTACCCAAGAGACCCAGTACTTC. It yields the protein CASSLLGTTQETQYF.